This T cell receptor beta chain was captured in a study of cytomegalovirus exposure and HLA in healthy donors. Study at large: A previous analysis identified 95 million to 140 million unique TCR beta sequences derived from around 180 million T cells.

Of note for this clone: Its antigen is still unknown.

Findings of the study overall: CMV serostatus alone was available as immune exposure information. In a later analysis, donors in an Asian-associated ancestry cluster reportedly had fewer N-insertions in productive TCRs than the cohort mean.

With 8 bases clipped from V and 7 bases from J, the junction kept 9 bases outside the gene matches. CDR3 length: 14 amino acids. CDR1 and CDR2 from the germline V gene are SEHNR and FQNEAQ (reference sequence). Researchers ran the PCR with 60 Vbeta and 13 Jbeta primers. Profiled with immunoSEQ multiplex PCR; TCRdb holds only in-frame clones, not every one. The sample carries tens of thousands of clones, roughly 74% recorded once. The sequence was collected from a woman between 45 and 60 years old in good health and CMV-seropositive. Material: PBMCs. This chain links TRBV7-9 with TRBJ2-1; 9 positions agree with TRBD1. CDR3 residues: CASLGQGYWNEQFF. For the CDR3, the DNA is TGTGCCAGCTTAGGACAGGGGTATTGGAATGAGCAGTTCTTC.